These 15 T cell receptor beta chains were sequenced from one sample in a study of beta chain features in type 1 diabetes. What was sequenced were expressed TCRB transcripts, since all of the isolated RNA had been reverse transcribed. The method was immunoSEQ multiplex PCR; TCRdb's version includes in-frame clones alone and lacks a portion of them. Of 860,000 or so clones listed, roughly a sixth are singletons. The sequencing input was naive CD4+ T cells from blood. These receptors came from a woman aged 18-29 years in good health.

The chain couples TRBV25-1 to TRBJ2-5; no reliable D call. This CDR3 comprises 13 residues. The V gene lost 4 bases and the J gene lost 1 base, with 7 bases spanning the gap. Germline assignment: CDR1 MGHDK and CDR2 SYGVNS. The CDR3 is CASSVHIQETQYF. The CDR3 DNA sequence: TGTGCCAGCAGTGTTCACATCCAAGAGACCCAGTACTTC.

Written as DNA, the CDR3 is TGTGCCAGCAGCCAAGGACAGCTGACTACCTACGAGCAGTACTTC. This encodes CASSQGQLTTYEQYF. This chain links TRBV4-2 with TRBJ2-7; D could derive from TRBD1 or TRBD2 (5 bases each). With 1 base removed from V and 2 bases from J, the gap between germline ends came to 12 bases. Germline V gene sequence: CDR1 LGHNA, CDR2 YNFKEQ. This CDR3 is built from 15 residues.

CDR3 in DNA: TGTGCCAGCAGCTTTTCCGGTGAAGCTTTCTTT. Translated: CASSFSGEAFF. The J gene is TRBJ1-1, the V gene TRBV7-9; D unresolved. The CDR3 contains 11 residues. CDR1 is SEHNR and CDR2 is FQNEAQ in the germline V gene (reference sequence). V dropped 3 bases and J dropped 7 bases, with 6 bases sitting between them.

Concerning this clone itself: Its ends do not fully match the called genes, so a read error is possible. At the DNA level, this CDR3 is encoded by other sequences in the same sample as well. The CDR3: CASSVARTTDTQYF. The CDR3 coding sequence is TGTGCCAGCAGCGTAGCTAGAACCACAGATACGCAATATTTT. This chain connects TRBV9 to TRBJ2-3; D gene uncertain. In germline, CDR1 is SGDLS, CDR2 YYNGEE. The CDR3 totals 14 residues.

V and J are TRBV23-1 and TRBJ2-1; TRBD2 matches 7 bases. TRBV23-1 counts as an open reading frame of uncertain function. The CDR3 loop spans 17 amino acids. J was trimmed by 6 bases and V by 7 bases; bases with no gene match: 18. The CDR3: CASTPCWGGSSGNEQFF. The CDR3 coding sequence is TGCGCCAGCACCCCCTGTTGGGGCGGGAGTTCGGGCAATGAGCAGTTCTTC.

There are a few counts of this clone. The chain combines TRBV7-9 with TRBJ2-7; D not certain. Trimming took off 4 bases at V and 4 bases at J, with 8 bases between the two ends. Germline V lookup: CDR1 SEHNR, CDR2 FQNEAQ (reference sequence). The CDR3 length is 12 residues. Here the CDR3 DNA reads TGTGCCAGCAGCTATCAGACTTACGAGCAGTACTTC. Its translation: CASSYQTYEQYF.

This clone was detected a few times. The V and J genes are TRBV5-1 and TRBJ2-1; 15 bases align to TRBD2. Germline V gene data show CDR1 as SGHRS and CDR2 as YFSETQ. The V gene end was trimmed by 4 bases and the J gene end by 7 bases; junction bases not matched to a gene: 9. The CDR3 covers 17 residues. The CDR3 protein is CASSELPGLAGGNEQFF. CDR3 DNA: TGCGCCAGCAGCGAACTCCCGGGACTAGCGGGAGGAAATGAGCAGTTCTTC.

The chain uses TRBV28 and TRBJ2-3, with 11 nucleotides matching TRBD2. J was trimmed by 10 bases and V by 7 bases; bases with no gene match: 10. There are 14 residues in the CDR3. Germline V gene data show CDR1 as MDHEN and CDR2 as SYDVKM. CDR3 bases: TGTGCCAGCAACCCGACTAGCGGGATTCGTGCGCAGTATTTT. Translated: CASNPTSGIRAQYF.

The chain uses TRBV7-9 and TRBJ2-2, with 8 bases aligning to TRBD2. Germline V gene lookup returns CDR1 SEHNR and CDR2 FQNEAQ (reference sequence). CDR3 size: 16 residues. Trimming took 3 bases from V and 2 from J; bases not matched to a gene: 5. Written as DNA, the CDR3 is TGTGCCAGCAGCTTCCCGACTAGCGTTAACACCGGGGAGCTGTTTTTT. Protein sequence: CASSFPTSVNTGELFF. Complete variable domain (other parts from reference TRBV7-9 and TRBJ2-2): DTGVSQNPRHKITKRGQNVTFRCDPISEHNRLYWYRQTLGQGPEFLTYFQNEAQLEKSRLLSDRFSAERPKGSFSTLEIQRTEQGDSAMYLCASSFPTSVNTGELFFGEGSRLTVL.

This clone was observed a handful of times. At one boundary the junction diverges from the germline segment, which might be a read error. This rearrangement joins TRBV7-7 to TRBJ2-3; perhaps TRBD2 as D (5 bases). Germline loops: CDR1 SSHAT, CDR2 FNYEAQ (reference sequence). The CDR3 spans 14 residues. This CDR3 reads CASSPGLGTDTQYF. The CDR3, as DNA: TGTGCTAGCAGTCCAGGACTCGGCACAGATACGCAGTATTTT.

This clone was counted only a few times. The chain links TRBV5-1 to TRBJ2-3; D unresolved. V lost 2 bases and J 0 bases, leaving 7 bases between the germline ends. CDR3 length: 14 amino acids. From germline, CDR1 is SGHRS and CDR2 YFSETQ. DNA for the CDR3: TGCGCCAGCAGCTTCGGACCGAGCACAGATACGCAGTATTTT. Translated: CASSFGPSTDTQYF.

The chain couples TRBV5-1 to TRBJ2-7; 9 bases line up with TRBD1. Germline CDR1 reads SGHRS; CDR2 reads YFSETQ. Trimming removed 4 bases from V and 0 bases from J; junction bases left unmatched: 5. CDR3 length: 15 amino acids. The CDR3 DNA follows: TGCGCCAGCAGCATGGGACAGGGAAGCTCCTACGAGCAGTACTTC. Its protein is CASSMGQGSSYEQYF.

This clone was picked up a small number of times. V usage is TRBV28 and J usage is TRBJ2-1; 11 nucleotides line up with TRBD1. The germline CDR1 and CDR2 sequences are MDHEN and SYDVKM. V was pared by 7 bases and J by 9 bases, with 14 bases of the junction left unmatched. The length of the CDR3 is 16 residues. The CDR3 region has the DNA TGTGCCAGCACCACGAAACCAGGACAGGGGGCGCGTGAGCAGTTCTTC. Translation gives CASTTKPGQGAREQFF.

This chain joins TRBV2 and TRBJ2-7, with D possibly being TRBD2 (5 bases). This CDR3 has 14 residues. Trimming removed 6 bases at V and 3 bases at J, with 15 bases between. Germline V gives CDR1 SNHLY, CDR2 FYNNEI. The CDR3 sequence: CASSLRGTDYEQYF. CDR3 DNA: TGTGCCAGCAGCCTTCGGGGAACTGACTACGAGCAGTACTTC.

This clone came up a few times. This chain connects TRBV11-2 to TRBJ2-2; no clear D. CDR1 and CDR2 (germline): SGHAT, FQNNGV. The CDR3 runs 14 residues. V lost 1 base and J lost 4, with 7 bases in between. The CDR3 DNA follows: TGTGCCAGCAGCTTAGTGGGTAGCACCGGGGAGCTGTTTTTT. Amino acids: CASSLVGSTGELFF.